The T cell receptor (beta chain) under discussion was sequenced for a study of technical replicates of blood from a handful of donors. Here immunoSEQ multiplex PCR was the method, and the copy in TCRdb shows in-frame clones only, minus some. Of roughly 80,000 clones listed, 89% are singletons. V gave up 0 bases and J gave up 5 bases, with 10 bases separating them. Germline CDR1 reads SGHVS; CDR2 reads FNYEAQ. This CDR3 comprises 15 residues. Sequences were obtained from T cells isolated from PBMCs. This chain uses TRBV7-6 with TRBJ2-2; D possibly corresponds to TRBD2 (6 bases). The source is a human donor in good health. The CDR3 protein is CASSLASGLTGELFF. In nucleotides, the CDR3 is TGTGCCAGCAGCTTAGCTAGCGGTCTGACCGGGGAGCTGTTTTTT.